This T cell receptor beta chain was captured in a study of CD8 T cells in Susac syndrome. CD8+ and CD4+ T cells taken from blood had their TCR beta sequenced. Each multiple sclerosis control was a treatment-naive patient with relapsing-remitting disease that was either stable or active. Isolation of CD8+ and CD4+ T cells was performed negatively, whereas enrichment of TEMRA cells was done by FACS. The CDR3 is made up of 13 amino acids. Germline CDR1 is LNHDA and CDR2 is SQIVND (reference sequence). Trimming pared 6 bases from V and 2 bases from J, leaving 11 bases between. An amount of RNA that ranged from roughly 0.5 to 1 ug was reverse transcribed with random hexamers. Across 54 Vbeta and 13 Jbeta, TCR beta CDR3 was amplified with immunoSEQ multiplex PCR. TCRdb re-called the immunoSEQ multiplex PCR reads through MiXCR, storing one row per CDR3 protein. The sample has some 300,000 distinct CDR3 sequences, 70% to 90% seen once; the top ten hold over 0.1%.

The receptor was derived from a human donor with multiple sclerosis. J is TRBJ2-7 and V is TRBV19; TRBD2 might be the D (6 bases). Sequenced material: CD8+ T cells from PBMCs. The CDR3 loop reads CASSRLGTYEQYF. The CDR3 DNA follows: TGTGCCAGTAGCCGACTAGGAACCTACGAGCAGTACTTC.